This TCR beta chain stems from a study of PD-1 blockade in classical Hodgkin lymphoma. General study results and limits: Newly diagnosed patients were said to have less baseline TCR diversity than healthy donors did. The baseline diversity of complete responders showed similarity to that of newly diagnosed patients. Possible causes of repertoire differences, disease activity or prior therapy, remain undefined.

As concerns this clone: Its antigen is still unknown.

With no exception, relapse followed autologous stem cell transplantation in all patients, and brentuximab vedotin exposure varied. The study recorded best responses of complete response, partial response or progressive disease. Clones were sequenced by immunoSEQ multiplex PCR, and TCRdb holds only the in-frame ones, with some missing. The repertoire consists of approximately 90,000 clones, with 92% occurring once and the leading ten covering over 2.5%. Germline V lookup: CDR1 SGHTA, CDR2 FQGTGA. V was trimmed by 0 bases and J by 0 bases, leaving 10 bases between them. This CDR3 has 16 residues. The chain combines TRBV7-3 with TRBJ2-3; no clear D gene. This specimen was peripheral blood mononuclear cells (PBMCs), taken before the second cycle of nivolumab. The origin of this receptor is a human donor with classical Hodgkin lymphoma. The CDR3 DNA follows: TGTGCCAGCAGCTTAACCCCCTCCGGGAGCACAGATACGCAGTATTTT. Translation gives CASSLTPSGSTDTQYF.